The sequence of this TCR beta chain was determined in a study of T cells in women clearing cervical HPV infection. Looking at the study overall: Case blood was drawn when the lesion was first found; control blood after infection became undetectable.

All donors had a single incident cervical HPV16 infection, not prevalent. The table came from immunoSEQ multiplex PCR; TCRdb's copy has only in-frame clones and leaves some out. The repertoire table contains about 30,000 clones. In regard to this clone: Its antigen is not identified. With the read ending 3 residues before the CDR3 end, the germline J gene is used to fill in that end.

Regarding the study as a whole: Controls had more TRBV6-7 (approximately 0.16%) than cases (approximately 0.11%).

V lost 6 bases and J lost 5; bases outside the gene matches: 7. The CDR3 is 13 amino acids. The germline gives CDR1 DFQATT, CDR2 SNEGSKA (reference sequence). The sample consisted of blood buffy coat. The chain couples TRBV20-1 to TRBJ1-5; 7 bases agree with TRBD1. The sequence derives from a woman between 18 and 75 years old with a cervical HPV16 infection that either progressed to CIN3+ or cleared (not recorded which). CDR3 amino acids: CSAADRVHQPQHF. Partial CDR3 DNA: TGCAGTGCCGCCGACAGGGTCCATCAGCCC.